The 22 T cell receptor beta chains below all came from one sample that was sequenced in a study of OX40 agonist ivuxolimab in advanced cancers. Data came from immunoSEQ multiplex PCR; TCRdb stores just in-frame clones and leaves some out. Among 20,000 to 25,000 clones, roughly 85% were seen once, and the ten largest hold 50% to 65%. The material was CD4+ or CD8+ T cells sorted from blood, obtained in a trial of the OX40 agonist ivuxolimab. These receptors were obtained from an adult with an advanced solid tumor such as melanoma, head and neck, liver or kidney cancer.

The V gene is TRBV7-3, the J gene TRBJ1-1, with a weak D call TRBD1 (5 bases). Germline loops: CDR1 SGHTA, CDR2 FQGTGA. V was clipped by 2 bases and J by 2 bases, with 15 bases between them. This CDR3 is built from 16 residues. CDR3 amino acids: CASSLEPGRGNTEAFF. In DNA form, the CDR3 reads TGTGCCAGCAGCTTAGAACCCGGGAGGGGAAACACTGAAGCTTTCTTT.

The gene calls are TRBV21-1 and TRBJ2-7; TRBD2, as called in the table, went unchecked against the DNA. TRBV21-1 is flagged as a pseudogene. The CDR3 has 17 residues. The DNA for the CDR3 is TGTGCCAGCAGCGCAAAGACGACTAGCGGGAGAGGCTACGAGCAGTACTTC. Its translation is CASSAKTTSGRGYEQYF.

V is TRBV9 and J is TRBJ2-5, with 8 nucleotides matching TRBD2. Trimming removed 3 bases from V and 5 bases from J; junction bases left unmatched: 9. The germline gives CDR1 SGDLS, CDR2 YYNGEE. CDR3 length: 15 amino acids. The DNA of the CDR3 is TGTGCCAGCAGCGGGGGAGCGGGGGTAAGGGAGACCCAGTACTTC. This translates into CASSGGAGVRETQYF.

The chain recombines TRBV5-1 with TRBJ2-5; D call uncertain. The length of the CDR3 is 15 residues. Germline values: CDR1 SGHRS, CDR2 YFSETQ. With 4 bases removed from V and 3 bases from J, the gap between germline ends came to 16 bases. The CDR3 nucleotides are TGCGCCAGCAGCCTGATTGGACCTCAAGAAGAGACCCAGTACTTC. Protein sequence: CASSLIGPQEETQYF.

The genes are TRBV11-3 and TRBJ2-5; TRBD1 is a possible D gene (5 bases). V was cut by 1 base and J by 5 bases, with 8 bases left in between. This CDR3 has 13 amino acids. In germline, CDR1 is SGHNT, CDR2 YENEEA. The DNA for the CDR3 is TGTGCCAGCAGCTTAGGGCCAGGGGAGACCCAGTACTTC. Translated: CASSLGPGETQYF.

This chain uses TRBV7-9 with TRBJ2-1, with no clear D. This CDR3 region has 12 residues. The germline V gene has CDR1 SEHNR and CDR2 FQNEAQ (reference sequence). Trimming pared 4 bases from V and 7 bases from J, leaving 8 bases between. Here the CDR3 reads CASSSGSNEQFF. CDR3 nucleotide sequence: TGTGCCAGCAGCTCCGGGTCGAATGAGCAGTTCTTC.

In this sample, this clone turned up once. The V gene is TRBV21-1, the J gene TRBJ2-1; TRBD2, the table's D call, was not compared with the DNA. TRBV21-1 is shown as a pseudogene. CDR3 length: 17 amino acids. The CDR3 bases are TGTGCCAGCAGCAAAGTTCCAGGCGGGAGCCGTTACAATGAGCAGTTCTTC. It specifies CASSKVPGGSRYNEQFF.

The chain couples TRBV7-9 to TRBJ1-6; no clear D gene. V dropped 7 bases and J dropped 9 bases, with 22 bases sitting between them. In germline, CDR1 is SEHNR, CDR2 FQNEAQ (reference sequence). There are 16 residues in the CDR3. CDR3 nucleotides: TGTGCCAGCACCTACGGATTCGACGCGGGCGCTTCACCCCTCCACTTT. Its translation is CASTYGFDAGASPLHF.

For the CDR3, the DNA is TGTGCCAGCAGCTCCGGGACAGGGGCCCATCCTTCTGGAAACACCATATATTTT. This translates into CASSSGTGAHPSGNTIYF. The chain employs TRBV7-2 and TRBJ1-3, with 10 positions matching TRBD1. V lost 4 bases and J lost 1; bases outside the gene matches: 10. The CDR3 runs to 18 residues. Germline V gene data show CDR1 as SGHTA and CDR2 as FQGNSA. Together with reference TRBV7-2 and TRBJ1-3, the CDR3 gives the full variable domain: GAGVSQSPSNKVTEKGKDVELRCDPISGHTALYWYRQSLGQGLEFLIYFQGNSAPDKSGLPSDRFSAERTGGSVSTLTIQRTQQEDSAVYLCASSSGTGAHPSGNTIYFGEGSWLTVV.

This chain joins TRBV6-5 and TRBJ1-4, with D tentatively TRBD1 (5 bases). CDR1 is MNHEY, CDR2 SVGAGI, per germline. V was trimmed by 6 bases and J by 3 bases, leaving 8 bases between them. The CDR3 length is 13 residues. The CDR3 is CASRQVSNEKLFF. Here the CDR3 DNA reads TGTGCCAGCAGACAGGTTTCTAATGAAAAACTGTTTTTT.

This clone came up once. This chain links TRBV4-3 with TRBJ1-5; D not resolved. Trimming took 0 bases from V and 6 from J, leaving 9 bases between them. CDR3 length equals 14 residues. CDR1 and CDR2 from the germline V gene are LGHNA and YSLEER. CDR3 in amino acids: CASSQDLGGQPQHF. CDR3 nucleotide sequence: TGCGCCAGCAGCCAAGACCTGGGAGGTCAGCCCCAGCATTTT.

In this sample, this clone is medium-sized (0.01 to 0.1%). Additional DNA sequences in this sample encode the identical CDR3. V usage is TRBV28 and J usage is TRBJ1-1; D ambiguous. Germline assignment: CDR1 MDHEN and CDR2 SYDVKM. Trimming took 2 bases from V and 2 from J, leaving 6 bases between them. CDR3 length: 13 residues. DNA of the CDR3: TGTGCCAGCAGTTTAGGGCTAAACACTGAAGCTTTCTTT. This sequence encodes CASSLGLNTEAFF.

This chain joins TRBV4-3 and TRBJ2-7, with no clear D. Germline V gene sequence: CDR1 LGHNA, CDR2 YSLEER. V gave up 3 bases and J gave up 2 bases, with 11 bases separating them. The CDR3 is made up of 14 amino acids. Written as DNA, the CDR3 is TGCGCCAGCAGCCAGTCGGGCGCGGCCTACGAGCAGTACTTC. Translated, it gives CASSQSGAAYEQYF.

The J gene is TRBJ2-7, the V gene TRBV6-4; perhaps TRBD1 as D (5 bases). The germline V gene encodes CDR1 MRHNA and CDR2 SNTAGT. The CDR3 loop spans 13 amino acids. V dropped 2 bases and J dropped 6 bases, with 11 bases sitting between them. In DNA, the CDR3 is TGTGCCAGCAGTGACGACGACAGTGGCGAGCAGTACTTC. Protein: CASSDDDSGEQYF.

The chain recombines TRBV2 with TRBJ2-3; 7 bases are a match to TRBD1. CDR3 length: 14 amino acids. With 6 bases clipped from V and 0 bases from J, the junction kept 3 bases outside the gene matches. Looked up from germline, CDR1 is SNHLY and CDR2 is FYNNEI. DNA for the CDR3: TGTGCCAGCAGCCCGGACAGGAGCACAGATACGCAGTATTTT. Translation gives CASSPDRSTDTQYF.

CDR3 residues: CSVEDPRGSYEQYF. CDR3 DNA: TGCAGCGTTGAAGATCCTAGAGGCTCCTACGAGCAGTACTTC. The rearrangement joins TRBV29-1 to TRBJ2-7; no definite D call. V gave up 0 bases and J gave up 0 bases, with 9 bases separating them. CDR3 length: 14 amino acids. The germline gives CDR1 SQVTM, CDR2 ANQGSEA.

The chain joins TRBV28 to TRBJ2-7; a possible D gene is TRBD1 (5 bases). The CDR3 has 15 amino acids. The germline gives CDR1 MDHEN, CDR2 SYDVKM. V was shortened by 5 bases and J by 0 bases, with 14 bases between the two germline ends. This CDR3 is CASSHNRMSSYEQYF. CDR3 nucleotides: TGTGCCAGCAGTCATAACAGGATGAGCTCCTACGAGCAGTACTTC.

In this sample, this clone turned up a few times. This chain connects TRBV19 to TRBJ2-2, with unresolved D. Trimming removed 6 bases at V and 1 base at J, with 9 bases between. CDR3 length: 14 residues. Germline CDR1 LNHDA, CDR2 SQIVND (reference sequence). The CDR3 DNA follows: TGTGCCAGTAGGTCCTTCGGGAACACCGGGGAGCTGTTTTTT. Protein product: CASRSFGNTGELFF.

This CDR3 is CASRSSGSDPYEQYF. The CDR3 DNA follows: TGTGCCAGCAGATCTAGCGGGAGCGATCCCTACGAGCAGTACTTC. The rearrangement uses TRBV28 and TRBJ2-7; 10 bases agree with TRBD2. The germline gives CDR1 MDHEN, CDR2 SYDVKM. The CDR3 has 15 amino acids. V shed 6 bases, J shed 2 bases, and the junction held 7 bases outside the gene matches.

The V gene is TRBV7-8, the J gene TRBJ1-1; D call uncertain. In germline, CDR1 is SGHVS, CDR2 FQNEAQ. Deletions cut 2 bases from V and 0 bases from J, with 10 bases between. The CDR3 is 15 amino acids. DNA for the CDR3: TGTGCCAGCAGCTTATCGGATTATATGAACACTGAAGCTTTCTTT. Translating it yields CASSLSDYMNTEAFF. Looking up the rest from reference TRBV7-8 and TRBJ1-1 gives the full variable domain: GAGVSQSPRYKVAKRGQDVALRCDPISGHVSLFWYQQALGQGPEFLTYFQNEAQLDKSGLPSDRFFAERPEGSVSTLKIQRTQQEDSAVYLCASSLSDYMNTEAFFGQGTRLTVV.

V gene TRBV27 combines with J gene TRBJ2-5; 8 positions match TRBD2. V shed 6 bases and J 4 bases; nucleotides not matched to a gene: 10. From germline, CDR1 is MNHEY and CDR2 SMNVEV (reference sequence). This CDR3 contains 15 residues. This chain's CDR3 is CASRPEREQVETQYF. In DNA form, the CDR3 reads TGTGCCAGCAGGCCAGAGCGGGAGCAGGTAGAGACCCAGTACTTC.

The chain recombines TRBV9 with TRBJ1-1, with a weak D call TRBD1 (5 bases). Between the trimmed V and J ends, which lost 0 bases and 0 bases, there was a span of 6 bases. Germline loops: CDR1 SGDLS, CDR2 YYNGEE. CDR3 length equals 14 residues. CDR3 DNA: TGTGCCAGCAGCGTAGGGGGGGTGAACACTGAAGCTTTCTTT. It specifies CASSVGGVNTEAFF.